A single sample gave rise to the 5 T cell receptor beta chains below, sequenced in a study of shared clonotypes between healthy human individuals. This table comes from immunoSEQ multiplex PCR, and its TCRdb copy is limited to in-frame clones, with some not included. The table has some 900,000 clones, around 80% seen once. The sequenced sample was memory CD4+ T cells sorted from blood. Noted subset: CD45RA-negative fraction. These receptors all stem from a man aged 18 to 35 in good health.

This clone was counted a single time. The CDR3 DNA follows: TGTGCCAGCAGTGAAAAGGCCACAGGGAGAAGGGGCTACACCTTC. Translation gives CASSEKATGRRGYTF. The chain has TRBV6-1 and TRBJ1-2; TRBD1 is a possible D gene (6 bases). V lost 2 bases, J lost 8 bases, and 18 bases lay in between. The CDR3 spans 15 residues. Germline CDR1 reads MNHNS; CDR2 reads SASEGT.

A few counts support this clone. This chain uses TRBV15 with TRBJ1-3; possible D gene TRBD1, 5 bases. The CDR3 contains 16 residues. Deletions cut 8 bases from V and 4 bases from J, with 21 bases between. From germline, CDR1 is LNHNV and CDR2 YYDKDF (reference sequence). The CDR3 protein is CATGSRQGDVGNTIYF. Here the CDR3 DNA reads TGTGCCACCGGGTCTCGTCAGGGCGATGTCGGAAACACCATATATTTT.

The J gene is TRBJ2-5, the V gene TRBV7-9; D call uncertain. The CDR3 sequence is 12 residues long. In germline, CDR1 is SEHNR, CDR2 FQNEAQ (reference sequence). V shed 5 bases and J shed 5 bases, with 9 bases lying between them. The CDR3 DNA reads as TGTGCCAGCAGCGACGGGCGGGAGACCCAGTACTTC. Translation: CASSDGRETQYF. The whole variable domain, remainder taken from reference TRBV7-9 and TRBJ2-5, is DTGVSQNPRHKITKRGQNVTFRCDPISEHNRLYWYRQTLGQGPEFLTYFQNEAQLEKSRLLSDRFSAERPKGSFSTLEIQRTEQGDSAMYLCASSDGRETQYFGPGTRLLVL.

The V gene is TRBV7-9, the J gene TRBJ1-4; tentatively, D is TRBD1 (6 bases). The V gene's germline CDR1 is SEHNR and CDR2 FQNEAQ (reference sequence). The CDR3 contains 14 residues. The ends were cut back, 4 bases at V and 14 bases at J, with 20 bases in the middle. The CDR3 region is CASSSATGWVTLFF. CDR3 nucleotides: TGTGCCAGCAGCTCAGCCACAGGGTGGGTTACCCTGTTTTTT.

The CDR3 reads CASSPRRPPGYNEQFF. DNA for the CDR3: TGCGCCAGCAGCCCTCGACGACCCCCGGGTTACAATGAGCAGTTCTTC. The rearrangement uses TRBV5-1 and TRBJ2-1; the D is unclear. V was shortened by 4 bases and J by 4 bases, with 18 bases between the two germline ends. Germline CDR1 SGHRS, CDR2 YFSETQ. CDR3 length: 16 amino acids.